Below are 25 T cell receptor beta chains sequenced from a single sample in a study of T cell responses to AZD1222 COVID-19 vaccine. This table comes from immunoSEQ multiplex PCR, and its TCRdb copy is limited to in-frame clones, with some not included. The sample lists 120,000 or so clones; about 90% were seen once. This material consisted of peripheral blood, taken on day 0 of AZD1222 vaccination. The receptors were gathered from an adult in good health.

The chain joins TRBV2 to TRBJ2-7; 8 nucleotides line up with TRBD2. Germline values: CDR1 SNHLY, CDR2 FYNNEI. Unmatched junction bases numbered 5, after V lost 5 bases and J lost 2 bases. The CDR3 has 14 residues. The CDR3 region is CASSWTSPAYEQYF. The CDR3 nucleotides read TGTGCCAGCAGTTGGACTAGCCCGGCCTACGAGCAGTACTTC.

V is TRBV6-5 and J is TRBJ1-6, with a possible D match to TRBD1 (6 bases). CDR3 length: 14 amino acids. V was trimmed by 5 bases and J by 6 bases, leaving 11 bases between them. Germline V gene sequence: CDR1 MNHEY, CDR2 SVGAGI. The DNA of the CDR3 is TGTGCCAGCAGTCAAACAGGGATTAATTCACCCCTCCACTTT. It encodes CASSQTGINSPLHF.

In nucleotides, the CDR3 is TGTGCCAGCACGGGGGCGGGACGGTATAATTCACCCCTCCACTTT. Translation gives CASTGAGRYNSPLHF. The chain combines TRBV6-5 with TRBJ1-6; TRBD1 might be the D (6 bases). Germline values: CDR1 MNHEY, CDR2 SVGAGI. V was trimmed by 7 bases and J by 4 bases, leaving 14 bases between them. The CDR3 loop spans 15 amino acids.

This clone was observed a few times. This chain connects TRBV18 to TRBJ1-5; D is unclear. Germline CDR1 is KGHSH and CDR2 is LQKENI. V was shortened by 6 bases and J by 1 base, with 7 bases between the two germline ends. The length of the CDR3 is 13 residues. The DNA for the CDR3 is TGTGCCAGCTCGGCTACCAGCAATCAGCCCCAGCATTTT. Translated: CASSATSNQPQHF.

The chain's CDR3 is CASSIRQLETQYF. The CDR3 DNA sequence: TGTGCCAGCAGCATCCGACAGTTGGAGACCCAGTACTTC. The chain has TRBV7-9 and TRBJ2-5; tentative D call: TRBD1 (5 bases). This CDR3 is 13 amino acids long. Germline CDR1 is SEHNR and CDR2 is FQNEAQ (reference sequence). V lost 5 bases to trimming and J lost 5 bases, with 12 bases between them.

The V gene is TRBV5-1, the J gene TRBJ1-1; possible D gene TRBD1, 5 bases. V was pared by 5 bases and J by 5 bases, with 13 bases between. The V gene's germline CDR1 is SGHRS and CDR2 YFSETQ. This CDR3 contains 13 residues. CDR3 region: CASRQAVGTEAFF. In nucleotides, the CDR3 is TGCGCCAGCAGACAGGCGGTGGGGACTGAAGCTTTCTTT.

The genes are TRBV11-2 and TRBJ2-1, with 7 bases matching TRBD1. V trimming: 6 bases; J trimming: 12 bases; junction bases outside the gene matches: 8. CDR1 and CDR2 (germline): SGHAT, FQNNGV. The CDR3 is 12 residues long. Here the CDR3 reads CASRNRGPRQFF. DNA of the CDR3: TGTGCCAGCAGGAACAGGGGCCCCCGGCAGTTCTTC. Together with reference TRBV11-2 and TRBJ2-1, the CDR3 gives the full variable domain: EAGVAQSPRYKIIEKRQSVAFWCNPISGHATLYWYQQILGQGPKLLIQFQNNGVVDDSQLPKDRFSAERLKGVDSTLKIQPAKLEDSAVYLCASRNRGPRQFFGPGTRLTVL.

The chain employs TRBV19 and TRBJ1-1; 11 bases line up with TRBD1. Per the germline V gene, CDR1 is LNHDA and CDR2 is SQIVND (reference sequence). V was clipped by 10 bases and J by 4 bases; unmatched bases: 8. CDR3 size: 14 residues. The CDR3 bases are TGTGCCACCGATACCGGGACAGGGGGCACTGAAGCTTTCTTT. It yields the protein CATDTGTGGTEAFF.

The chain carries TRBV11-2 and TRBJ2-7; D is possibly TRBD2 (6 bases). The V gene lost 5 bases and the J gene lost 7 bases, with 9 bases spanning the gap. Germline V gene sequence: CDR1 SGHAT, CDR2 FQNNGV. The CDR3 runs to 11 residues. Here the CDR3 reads CASSRGGEQYF. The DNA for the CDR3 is TGTGCCAGCAGCCGGGGAGGAGAGCAGTACTTC.

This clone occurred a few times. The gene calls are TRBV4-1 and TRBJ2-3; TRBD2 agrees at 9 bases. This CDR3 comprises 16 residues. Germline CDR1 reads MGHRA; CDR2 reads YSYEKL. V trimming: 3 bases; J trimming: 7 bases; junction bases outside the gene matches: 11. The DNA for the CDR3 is TGCGCCAGCAGCCAGGGAGCGGGGGGCCTGTCATATACGCAGTATTTT. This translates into CASSQGAGGLSYTQYF.

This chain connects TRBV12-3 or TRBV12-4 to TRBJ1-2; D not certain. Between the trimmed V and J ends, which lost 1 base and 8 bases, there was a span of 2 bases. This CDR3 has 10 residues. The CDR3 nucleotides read TGTGCCAGCAGTTTAGGGGGCTACACCTTC. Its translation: CASSLGGYTF.

The DNA for the CDR3 is TGTGCCAGCAGTTACTCGAAGGTGAACACCGGGGAGCTGTTTTTT. It encodes CASSYSKVNTGELFF. The gene calls are TRBV6-5 and TRBJ2-2; no clear D gene. CDR3 length: 15 amino acids. The V gene's germline CDR1 is MNHEY and CDR2 SVGAGI. V shed 0 bases and J shed 1 base, with 6 bases lying between them.

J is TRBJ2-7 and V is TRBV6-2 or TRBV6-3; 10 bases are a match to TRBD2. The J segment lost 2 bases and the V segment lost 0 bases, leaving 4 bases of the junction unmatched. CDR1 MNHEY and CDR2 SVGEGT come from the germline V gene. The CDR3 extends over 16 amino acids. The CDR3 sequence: CASSYSGLAGAYEQYF. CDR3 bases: TGTGCCAGCAGTTACTCGGGTCTAGCGGGGGCCTACGAGCAGTACTTC.

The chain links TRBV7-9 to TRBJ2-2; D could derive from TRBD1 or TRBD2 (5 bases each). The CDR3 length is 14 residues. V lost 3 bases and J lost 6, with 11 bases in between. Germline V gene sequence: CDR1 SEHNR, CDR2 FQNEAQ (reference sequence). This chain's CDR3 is CASSFGEGPGELFF. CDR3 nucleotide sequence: TGTGCCAGCAGCTTCGGTGAGGGACCCGGGGAGCTGTTTTTT.

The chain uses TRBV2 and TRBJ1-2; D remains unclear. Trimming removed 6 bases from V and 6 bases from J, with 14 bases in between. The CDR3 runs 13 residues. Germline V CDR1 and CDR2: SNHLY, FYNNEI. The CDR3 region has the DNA TGTGCCAGCAGGGCCCTTGGCTACAATGGCTACACCTTC. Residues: CASRALGYNGYTF.

CDR3 protein: CASSDAGLNYGYTF. The DNA of the CDR3 is TGTGCCAGCAGTGATGCAGGACTTAACTATGGCTACACCTTC. The chain joins TRBV28 to TRBJ1-2; no reliable D call. Germline CDR1 is MDHEN and CDR2 is SYDVKM. The CDR3 has 14 amino acids. V was pared by 5 bases and J by 1 base, with 11 bases between.

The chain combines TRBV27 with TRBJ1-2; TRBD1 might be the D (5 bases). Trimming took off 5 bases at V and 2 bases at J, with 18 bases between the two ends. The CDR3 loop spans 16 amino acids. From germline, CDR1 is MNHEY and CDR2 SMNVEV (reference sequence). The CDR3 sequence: CASSPFLRPGNYGYTF. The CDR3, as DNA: TGTGCCAGCAGTCCTTTCTTGCGCCCAGGGAACTATGGCTACACCTTC.

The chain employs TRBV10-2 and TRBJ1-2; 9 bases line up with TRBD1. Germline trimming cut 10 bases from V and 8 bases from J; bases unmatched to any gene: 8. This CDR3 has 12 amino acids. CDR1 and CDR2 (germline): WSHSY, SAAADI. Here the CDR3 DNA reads TGCGCCACCCGACAGGGGGATGGAGGCTACACCTTC. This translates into CATRQGDGGYTF.

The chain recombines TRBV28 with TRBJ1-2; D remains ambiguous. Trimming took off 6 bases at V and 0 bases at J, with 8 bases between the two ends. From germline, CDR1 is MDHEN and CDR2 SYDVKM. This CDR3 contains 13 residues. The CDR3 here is CASRGGPNYGYTF. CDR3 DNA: TGTGCCAGCAGAGGAGGTCCTAACTATGGCTACACCTTC.

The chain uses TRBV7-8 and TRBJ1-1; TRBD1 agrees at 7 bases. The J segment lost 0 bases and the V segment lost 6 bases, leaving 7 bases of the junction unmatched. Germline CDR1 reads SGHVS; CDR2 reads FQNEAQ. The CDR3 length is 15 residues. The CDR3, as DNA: TGTGCCAGCAGAGGGGAGGGGGCCCTGAACACTGAAGCTTTCTTT. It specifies CASRGEGALNTEAFF.

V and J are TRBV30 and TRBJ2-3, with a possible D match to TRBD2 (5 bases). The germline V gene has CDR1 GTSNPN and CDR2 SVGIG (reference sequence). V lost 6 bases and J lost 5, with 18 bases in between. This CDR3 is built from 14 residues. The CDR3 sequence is CACGRGRGLDTQYF. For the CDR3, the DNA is TGTGCCTGTGGACGCGGCCGAGGGTTAGATACGCAGTATTTT.

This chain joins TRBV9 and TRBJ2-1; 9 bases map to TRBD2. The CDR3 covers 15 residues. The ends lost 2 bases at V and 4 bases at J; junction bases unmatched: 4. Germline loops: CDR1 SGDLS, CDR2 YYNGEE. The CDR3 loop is CASSVGTSWYNEQFF. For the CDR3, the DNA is TGTGCCAGCAGCGTTGGGACTAGCTGGTACAATGAGCAGTTCTTC.

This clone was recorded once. In DNA form, the CDR3 reads TGCAGCGTTGCGACGGACTCCTACGAGCAGTACTTC. Amino acid sequence: CSVATDSYEQYF. This sequence joins TRBV29-1 and TRBJ2-7; D unclear. Per the germline V gene, CDR1 is SQVTM and CDR2 is ANQGSEA. With 4 bases removed from V and 0 bases from J, the gap between germline ends came to 7 bases. This CDR3 has 12 residues.

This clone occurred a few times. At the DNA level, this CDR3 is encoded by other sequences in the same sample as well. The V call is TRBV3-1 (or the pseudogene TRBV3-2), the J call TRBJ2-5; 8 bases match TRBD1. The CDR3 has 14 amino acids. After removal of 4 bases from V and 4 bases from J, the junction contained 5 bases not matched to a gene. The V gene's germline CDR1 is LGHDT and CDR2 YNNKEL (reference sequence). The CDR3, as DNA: TGTGCCAGCAGCCCCAGGGGGCTCGGAGAGACCCAGTACTTC. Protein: CASSPRGLGETQYF.

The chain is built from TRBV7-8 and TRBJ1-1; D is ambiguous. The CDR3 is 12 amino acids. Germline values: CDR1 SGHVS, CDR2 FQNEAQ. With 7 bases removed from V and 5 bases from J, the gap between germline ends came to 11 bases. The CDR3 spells CASTRVGTEAFF. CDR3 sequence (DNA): TGTGCCAGCACCCGGGTCGGGACTGAAGCTTTCTTT.